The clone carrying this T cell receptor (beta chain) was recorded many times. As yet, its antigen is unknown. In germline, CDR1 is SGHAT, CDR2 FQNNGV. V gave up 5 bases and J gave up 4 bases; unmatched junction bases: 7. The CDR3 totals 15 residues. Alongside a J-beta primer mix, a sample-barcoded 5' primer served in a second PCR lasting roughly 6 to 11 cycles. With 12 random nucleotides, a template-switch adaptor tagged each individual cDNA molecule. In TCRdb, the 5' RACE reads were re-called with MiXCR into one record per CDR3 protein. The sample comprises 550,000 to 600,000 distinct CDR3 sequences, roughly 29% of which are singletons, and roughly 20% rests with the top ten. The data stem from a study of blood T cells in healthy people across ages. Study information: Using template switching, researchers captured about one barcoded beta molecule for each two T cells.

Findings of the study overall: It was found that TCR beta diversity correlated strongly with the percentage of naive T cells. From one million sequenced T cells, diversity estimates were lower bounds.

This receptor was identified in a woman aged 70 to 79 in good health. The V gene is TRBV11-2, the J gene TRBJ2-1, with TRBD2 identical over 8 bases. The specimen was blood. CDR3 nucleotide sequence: TGTGCCAGCAGCGGAATTAGCGGGGAGTACAATGAGCAGTTCTTC. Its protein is CASSGISGEYNEQFF. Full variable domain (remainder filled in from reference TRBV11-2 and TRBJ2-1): EAGVAQSPRYKIIEKRQSVAFWCNPISGHATLYWYQQILGQGPKLLIQFQNNGVVDDSQLPKDRFSAERLKGVDSTLKIQPAKLEDSAVYLCASSGISGEYNEQFFGPGTRLTVL.